The table lists the clone carrying this T cell receptor beta chain with many counts. Bulk TCR libraries used previously described methods and listed TCR primers. One entry per CDR3 protein results from TCRdb running MiXCR on the PCR reads. The sample holds 300,000 to 400,000 distinct CDR3 sequences, around 21% seen once. This sample stems from a study of molecular identifiers for immune sequencing clone quantification. Trimming removed 5 bases from V and 5 bases from J, with 10 bases in between. Germline V gene sequence: CDR1 MDHEN, CDR2 SYDVKM. This CDR3 has 12 amino acids. For naive CD8 T cells, sorting used the CD8+CD4-CCR7+CD45RA+ phenotype.

The chain couples TRBV28 to TRBJ2-7; tentatively, D is TRBD2 (6 bases). This clonotype was sampled from a human donor in good health. Some libraries in this study had Jurkat cell RNA spiked in. The specimen sequenced was naive CD8+ T cells from blood, with Jurkat cell RNA spiked in. This sample's subset: FACS-sorted CD8+CD4-CCR7+CD45RA+ naive T cells. CDR3 amino acids: CASSPGRNEQYF. Written as DNA, the CDR3 is TGTGCCAGCAGTCCCGGGAGAAACGAGCAGTACTTC.